The T cell receptor beta chain under discussion was sequenced for a study of metastatic and nonmetastatic thyroid tumors. Study in general: Both malignant and benign thyroid patients supplied peripheral blood and tumor or nodule tissue samples, across which the repertoires of these patients were then compared. Study conclusions and caveats: Versus benign nodules, malignant thyroid tumors reportedly had significantly higher TCR beta diversity, in blood and tumor.

How the authors handled the data: CDR3 differences across clinicopathological groups were used to build a distant-metastasis classifier for papillary thyroid cancer. MiXCR reprocessed the PCR reads for TCRdb. TCRdb's processing, not the authors' own work, is the source of the V and J calls. The data contain about 38,000 clones, about 45% of them seen just once; the ten biggest clones take up roughly a quarter. A word on this clone: Its antigen remains unidentified.

All patients were untreated before thyroid surgery. CDR3 length: 13 amino acids. With 3 bases removed from V and 4 bases from J, the gap between germline ends came to 10 bases. The clonotype comes from a male donor with papillary thyroid cancer or a benign thyroid nodule (not recorded which). Some clones in this sample may be carry-over from other donors' samples. The V gene is TRBV12-3 or TRBV12-4, the J gene TRBJ2-7; D ambiguous. Sequencing was carried out using tumor tissue. Written as DNA, the CDR3 is TGTGCCAGCAGTTTGAACTTCGCTTACGAGCAGTACTTC. Its translation is CASSLNFAYEQYF.